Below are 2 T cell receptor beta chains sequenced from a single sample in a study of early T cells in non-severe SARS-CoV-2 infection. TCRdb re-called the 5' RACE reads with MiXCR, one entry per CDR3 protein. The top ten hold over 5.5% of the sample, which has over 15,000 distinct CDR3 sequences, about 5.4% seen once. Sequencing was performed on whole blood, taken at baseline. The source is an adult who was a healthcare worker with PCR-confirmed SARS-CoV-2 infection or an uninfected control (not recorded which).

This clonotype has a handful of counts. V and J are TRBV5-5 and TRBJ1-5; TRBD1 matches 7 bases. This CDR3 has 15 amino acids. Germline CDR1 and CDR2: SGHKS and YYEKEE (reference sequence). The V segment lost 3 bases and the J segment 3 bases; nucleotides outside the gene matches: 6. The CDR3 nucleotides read TGTGCCAGCAGCTCCGGGACAGACCACAATCAGCCCCAGCATTTT. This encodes CASSSGTDHNQPQHF.

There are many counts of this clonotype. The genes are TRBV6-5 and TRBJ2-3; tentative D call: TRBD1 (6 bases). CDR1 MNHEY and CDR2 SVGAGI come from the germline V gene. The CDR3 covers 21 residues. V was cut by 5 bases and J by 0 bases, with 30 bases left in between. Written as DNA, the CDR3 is TGTGCCAGCAGTGGCCGTAGACAGGAACTTTTCTTCGGGCGGAGCACAGATACGCAGTATTTT. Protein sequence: CASSGRRQELFFGRSTDTQYF.